This TCR beta chain was captured in a study of blood T cell repertoires in COVID-19. For the study at large: Nucleic acid was either cDNA or gDNA, and it came from T cells, B-cell-depleted T cells, or PBMCs.

Germline CDR1 is KGHSH and CDR2 is LQKENI. V was shortened by 3 bases and J by 5 bases, with 20 bases between the two germline ends. CDR3 length equals 16 residues. In the study's own analysis: Amplified reference gene primers provided the basis for estimating nucleated cell counts. The protocol was immunoSEQ multiplex PCR, while the TCRdb copy is restricted to in-frame clones and leaves out a portion. That table is the source of V, J and clone size, and D and trimming were worked out from the DNA. The table shows around 310,000 clones, with over 75% occurring only once. Participants were aged about 18 to 100 years, lived in 24 US areas, and enrolled virtually. Donors in Cohort 3 counted as recovered after two negative PCRs, clearance, or symptom resolution.

This clonotype was sampled from a woman aged 35 to 49 who had recovered from COVID-19. The chain is built from TRBV18 and TRBJ2-7; weak D call: TRBD2 (5 bases). The sample taken for sequencing was PBMCs or T cells enriched from blood (not recorded which). In nucleotides, the CDR3 is TGTGCCAGCTCACCGGTACTTGCGGGTCCCTCTGACGAGCAGTACTTC. Translation: CASSPVLAGPSDEQYF.